Here is one T cell receptor (beta chain) with its context. This sample is drawn from a study of control samples from healthy donors and cancer patients. From germline, CDR1 is SGHRS and CDR2 YFSETQ. This CDR3 region has 15 residues. V shed 0 bases and J shed 7 bases, with 14 bases lying between them. Libraries were prepared by immunoSEQ multiplex PCR; TCRdb keeps only in-frame clonotypes and omits some of them. This table holds 150,000 to 200,000 clones, roughly 90% found once. This TCR came from a woman aged 45-60 years in good health. This rearrangement joins TRBV5-1 to TRBJ1-5, with D unclear. The sample was blood. The CDR3 here is CASSLGAGERQPQHF. The CDR3 DNA reads TGCGCCAGCAGCTTGGGGGCTGGGGAGCGCCAGCCCCAGCATTTT.